The next 5 T cell receptor beta chains were all read from a single sample in a study of human T cells and chemical hapten exposure. TCRdb reanalysed the RACE reads using MiXCR and keeps one entry per CDR3 protein. The sample records under 400,000 distinct CDR3 sequences, approximately 5.1% being singletons. As for time point: pre-sensitization, week 0. Treatment reported: therapeutic diphenylcyclopropenone sensitization with weekly scalp DPC. The sequences come from whole blood, collected in connection with sensitization to the hapten diphenylcyclopropenone (DPC). The source is a woman in her forties or fifties with alopecia areata. Some clones in this sample may be carry-over from other donors' samples.

In this sample, this clonotype turned up a few times. The rearrangement uses TRBV6-1 and TRBJ2-1, with TRBD2 matching 14 bases. With 2 bases clipped from V and 10 bases from J, the junction kept 1 base outside the gene matches. The CDR3 contains 14 residues. Germline V CDR1 and CDR2: MNHNS, SASEGT. The CDR3 loop reads CASSERTSGGEQFF. CDR3 bases: TGTGCCAGCAGTGAAAGGACTAGCGGGGGGGAGCAGTTCTTC.

The rearrangement links TRBV5-6 to TRBJ1-1; D is undetermined. Between the trimmed V and J ends, which lost 4 bases and 6 bases, there was a span of 10 bases. Looked up from germline, CDR1 is SGHDT and CDR2 is YYEEEE. The CDR3 is 12 amino acids. The CDR3 loop reads CASSPDGAEAFF. The CDR3 DNA is TGTGCCAGCAGCCCCGATGGGGCTGAAGCTTTCTTT.

This clonotype was detected only a few times. The chain has TRBV7-2 and TRBJ1-4; no clear D gene. The CDR3 runs to 16 residues. The V and J ends lost 5 bases and 0 bases respectively, with 13 bases between them. CDR1 and CDR2 (germline): SGHTA, FQGNSA. The DNA for the CDR3 is TGTGCCAGCAGCCCGTTCCCCGTTGCAACTAATGAAAAACTGTTTTTT. As protein: CASSPFPVATNEKLFF.

This clonotype was observed a few times. The V and J genes are TRBV28 and TRBJ2-7; D gene ambiguous. Between the trimmed V and J ends, which lost 8 bases and 5 bases, there was a span of 10 bases. Germline CDR1 is MDHEN and CDR2 is SYDVKM. The CDR3 sequence is 11 residues long. CDR3 bases: TGTGCCAGCTCAGAATCACACGAGCAGTACTTC. This gives the protein CASSESHEQYF.

Ten or more counts support this clonotype. This chain connects TRBV5-1 to TRBJ2-5; D ambiguous. The CDR3 has 16 amino acids. Trimming left V 0 bases short and J 2 bases short, with 14 bases between. Germline CDR1 reads SGHRS; CDR2 reads YFSETQ. In DNA, the CDR3 is TGCGCCAGCAGCTTGGACCAGGCGAGTCTTCAAGAGACCCAGTACTTC. Amino acid sequence: CASSLDQASLQETQYF.